This T cell receptor beta chain stems from a study of cytomegalovirus exposure and HLA in healthy donors. Study-wide points: Later analysis showed most CMV-associated TCR beta chains appearing HLA-restricted. TCR beta V segments were, for the most part, productive about 90% or about 30% of the time in an earlier analysis. Reports showed the classifier diagnosing cytomegalovirus status with high specificity and sensitivity.

With respect to this clone: Its specificity is unknown.

Germline CDR1 is SGHDN and CDR2 is FVKESK. The CDR3 is 21 amino acids. The junction had 20 bases not matched to a gene; V was cut back by 0 bases and J by 5 bases. Donors were nominally healthy when sampled, though unrecorded immune exposures were likely. The PCR had 60 Vbeta and 13 Jbeta primers. Using immunoSEQ multiplex PCR, the repertoire was profiled, and TCRdb retains in-frame clones only, with some absent. The data show roughly 180,000 clones, with 85% seen just once and 1% held by the top ten. The J gene is TRBJ2-7, the V gene TRBV14, with 12 bases matching TRBD1. The clonotype was recovered from a boy between 2 and 10 years old in good health and CMV-seronegative. The sample was PBMCs. As DNA, the CDR3 is TGTGCCAGCAGCCAAGATCCCCTCTCGCGGGACAGGGGGCCGCGGTCGGACGAGCAGTACTTC. Its translation: CASSQDPLSRDRGPRSDEQYF.